What follows is one T cell receptor beta chain and its context. This entry is derived from a study of OX40 agonist ivuxolimab in advanced cancers. V was pared by 3 bases and J by 5 bases, with 11 bases between. Germline V gene lookup returns CDR1 SGHTA and CDR2 FQGNSA. The CDR3 is 13 residues long. Samples were taken at baseline and on day 1 of cycles 4 and 7. Assay: immunoSEQ multiplex PCR; the TCRdb copy retains only in-frame clones and omits some. The sample holds about 15,000 clones, approximately 87% seen once. This specimen was CD4+ or CD8+ T cells sorted from blood, taken in a trial of the OX40 agonist ivuxolimab. The receptor comes from an adult with an advanced solid tumor such as melanoma, head and neck, liver or kidney cancer. V usage is TRBV7-2 and J usage is TRBJ2-7, with D uncertain. CDR3 DNA: TGTGCCAGCAGCTTTAGGCGGACCGACGAGCAGTACTTC. The encoded protein is CASSFRRTDEQYF.